This T cell receptor beta chain was captured by sequencing in a study of cytomegalovirus exposure and HLA in healthy donors. Study-level results: Data from an earlier analysis indicated that most TCR beta V segments were productive either about 87% or about 30% of the time. Reportedly, cytomegalovirus status was diagnosed with high sensitivity and specificity.

V shed 4 bases, J shed 7 bases, and the junction held 11 bases outside the gene matches. There are 15 residues in the CDR3. Per the germline V gene, CDR1 is LNHNV and CDR2 is YYDKDF (reference sequence). The PCR had 60 Vbeta and 13 Jbeta primers. The assay was immunoSEQ multiplex PCR, and TCRdb's table has in-frame clones only and misses some. The sample shows about 120,000 clones, about 76% of them seen only once. As for this clone: Its cognate antigen is unknown.

This sequence joins TRBV15 and TRBJ1-2; 8 nucleotides agree with TRBD1. The sequence was collected from a man aged 55 to 70 in good health and CMV-seropositive. Sequencing was carried out using PBMCs. CDR3 sequence reads: CATSTRTGLFFGYTF. The DNA for the CDR3 is TGTGCCACCAGCACCAGGACAGGGCTCTTCTTTGGCTACACCTTC.